This is a list of T cell receptor beta chains from one sample in a study of blood T cell repertoires in COVID-19. Profiling relied on immunoSEQ multiplex PCR, and the TCRdb table lists in-frame clones only, not all of them. The sample gives about 110,000 clones, roughly 84% of which show up once; 2.1% is in the top ten. Specimen: peripheral blood. The receptors were sampled from a human donor in a cohort sampled during active COVID-19. Both conserved end residues are part of each CDR3. D genes are given only for firm matches. Some rows mark clone size as missing; the rest say once, few, many or name a class of expanded clone.

NA	TRBV10-2	TRBJ2-1	NA	CASSTFPSLAAVEQFF	TGCGCCAGCAGTACTTTCCCCTCCTTAGCGGCGGTTGAGCAGTTCTTC
few	TRBV19	TRBJ2-1	NA	CASKARGYNEQFF	TGTGCCAGTAAGGCCCGCGGCTACAATGAGCAGTTCTTC
few	TRBV5-4	TRBJ2-5	TRBD2	CASSSGLAQETQYF	TGTGCCAGCAGCTCCGGACTAGCTCAAGAGACCCAGTACTTC
NA	TRBV5-1	TRBJ2-7	NA	CASSLGQKSEQYF	TGCGCCAGCAGCTTGGGACAGAAAAGCGAGCAGTACTTC
NA	TRBV7-2	TRBJ2-1	NA	CASSGAAEQFF	TGTGCCAGCAGCGGCGCGGCTGAGCAGTTCTTC
NA	TRBV28	TRBJ1-5	TRBD1	CASRRQGGSNQPQHF	TGTGCCAGCAGAAGACAGGGGGGAAGCAATCAGCCCCAGCATTTT
once	TRBV24-1	TRBJ2-2	NA	CATSERTVTGELFF	TGTGCCACCAGTGAAAGGACTGTGACCGGGGAGCTGTTTTTT
NA	TRBV9	TRBJ2-7	NA	CASSETAAGTYEQYF	TGTGCCAGCAGCGAGACGGCGGCTGGAACCTACGAGCAGTACTTC
NA	TRBV7-9	TRBJ1-1	TRBD1	CASSFNNRGPNTEAFF	TGTGCCAGCAGTTTTAATAACAGGGGCCCGAACACTGAAGCTTTCTTT
few	TRBV9	TRBJ1-6	NA	CASSPETAEGESPLHF	TGTGCCAGCAGCCCCGAGACGGCTGAGGGAGAATCACCCCTCCACTTT
NA	TRBV11-2	TRBJ1-1	NA	CASSPGDLVAAFF	TGTGCCAGCAGTCCAGGGGATCTCGTTGCAGCTTTCTTT
NA	TRBV28	TRBJ2-4	TRBD1	CASRSIRDSNIQYF	TGTGCCAGCAGGTCCATTCGGGACAGTAACATTCAGTACTTC
NA	TRBV12-3/TRBV12-4	TRBJ2-5	NA	CASSVVRGVDQYF	TGTGCCAGCAGTGTTGTCAGGGGAGTCGACCAGTACTTC
NA	TRBV30	TRBJ1-4	TRBD1	CAWGVVGTEDEKLFF	TGTGCCTGGGGGGTTGTTGGGACAGAAGATGAAAAACTGTTTTTT
NA	TRBV14	TRBJ2-7	TRBD2	CASRASGYYEQYF	TGTGCCAGCAGGGCTAGCGGTTACTACGAGCAGTACTTC
NA	TRBV5-1	TRBJ1-2	TRBD1	CASSVSGTGGDPGYGYTF	TGCGCCAGTAGCGTGTCGGGGACAGGGGGCGACCCGGGGTATGGCTACACCTTC
NA	TRBV5-4	TRBJ2-7	NA	CASSFWSAVTYEQYF	TGTGCCAGCAGCTTTTGGTCCGCGGTAACCTACGAGCAGTACTTC
NA	TRBV10-1	TRBJ2-1	NA	CASSWVQGTHNEQFF	TGCGCCAGCAGTTGGGTGCAGGGTACCCACAATGAGCAGTTCTTC
once	TRBV11-2	TRBJ2-1	NA	CASSLVRNNEQFF	TGTGCCAGCAGCTTAGTCAGGAACAATGAGCAGTTCTTC
NA	TRBV4-1	TRBJ1-5	TRBD1	CASSPHTDRVAQPQHF	TGCGCCAGCAGCCCCCACACAGACAGGGTTGCTCAGCCCCAGCATTTT
NA	TRBV7-2	TRBJ2-1	NA	CASSLAIPNEQFF	TGTGCCAGCAGCTTAGCTATTCCCAATGAGCAGTTCTTC
NA	TRBV6-4	TRBJ2-1	NA	CASSDELGNEQFF	TGTGCCAGCAGTGACGAACTAGGAAATGAGCAGTTCTTC
NA	TRBV10-3	TRBJ1-6	TRBD1	CAISPDRVSPLHF	TGTGCCATCAGTCCAGACAGGGTATCGCCCCTCCACTTT
NA	TRBV7-6	TRBJ1-1	NA	CASSLDIGQGHTEAFF	TGTGCCAGCAGCTTAGATATTGGTCAGGGGCACACTGAAGCTTTCTTT
NA	TRBV19	TRBJ2-5	NA	CASSRGSYETQYF	TGTGCCAGTAGTCGGGGTAGTTACGAGACCCAGTACTTC
NA	TRBV2	TRBJ2-1	NA	CASSEDGTHPFF	TGTGCCAGCAGTGAGGACGGGACACATCCGTTCTTC